This T cell receptor beta chain emerged from a study of cytomegalovirus exposure and HLA in healthy donors. Study summary: Earlier findings included about 120 million unique TCR beta sequences obtained from about 179 million T cells. Findings of the study overall: TRBV6-2, TRBV6-3 and other indistinguishable V segments were excluded.

Trimming cost V 4 bases and J 4 bases, with 20 bases left between them. The CDR3 runs 16 residues. Germline lookup yields CDR1 SGHRS and CDR2 YFSETQ. Notes on this clone: What it binds is not known.

This PCR relied on a set of 60 Vbeta primers and 13 Jbeta primers. Sequencing used immunoSEQ multiplex PCR; TCRdb keeps in-frame clones, though not all of them. The sample contains about 190,000 clones, about 81% of which appear only once. What was sequenced was PBMCs. V and J are TRBV5-1 and TRBJ1-2; a possible D gene is TRBD1 (5 bases). The TCR comes from a man between 25 and 39 years old in good health and CMV-seropositive. For the CDR3, the DNA is TGCGCCAGCAGCGGAGCGGGACTGCACAACCTCTATGGCTACACCTTC. The encoded protein is CASSGAGLHNLYGYTF. Combining the CDR3 with reference TRBV5-1 and TRBJ1-2 gives the whole variable domain KAGVTQTPRYLIKTRGQQVTLSCSPISGHRSVSWYQQTPGQGLQFLFEYFSETQRNKGNFPGRFSGRQFSNSRSEMNVSTLELGDSALYLCASSGAGLHNLYGYTFGSGTRLTVV.